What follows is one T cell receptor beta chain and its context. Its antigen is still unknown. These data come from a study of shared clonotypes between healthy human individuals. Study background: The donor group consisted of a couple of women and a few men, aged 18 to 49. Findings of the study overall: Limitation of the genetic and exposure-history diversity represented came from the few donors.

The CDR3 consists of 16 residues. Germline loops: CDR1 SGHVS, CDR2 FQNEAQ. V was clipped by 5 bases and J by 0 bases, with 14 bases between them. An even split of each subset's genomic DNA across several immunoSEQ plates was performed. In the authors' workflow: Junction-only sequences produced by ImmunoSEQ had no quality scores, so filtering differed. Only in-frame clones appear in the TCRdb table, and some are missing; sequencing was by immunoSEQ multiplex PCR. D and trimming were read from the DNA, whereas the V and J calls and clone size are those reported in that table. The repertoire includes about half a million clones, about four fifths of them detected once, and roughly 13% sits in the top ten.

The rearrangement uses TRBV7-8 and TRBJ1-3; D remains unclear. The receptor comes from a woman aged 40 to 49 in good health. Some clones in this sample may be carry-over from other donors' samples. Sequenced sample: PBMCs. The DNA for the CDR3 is TGTGCCAGCAGCCCCCGGTCCTGGGGCTCTGGAAACACCATATATTTT. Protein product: CASSPRSWGSGNTIYF.